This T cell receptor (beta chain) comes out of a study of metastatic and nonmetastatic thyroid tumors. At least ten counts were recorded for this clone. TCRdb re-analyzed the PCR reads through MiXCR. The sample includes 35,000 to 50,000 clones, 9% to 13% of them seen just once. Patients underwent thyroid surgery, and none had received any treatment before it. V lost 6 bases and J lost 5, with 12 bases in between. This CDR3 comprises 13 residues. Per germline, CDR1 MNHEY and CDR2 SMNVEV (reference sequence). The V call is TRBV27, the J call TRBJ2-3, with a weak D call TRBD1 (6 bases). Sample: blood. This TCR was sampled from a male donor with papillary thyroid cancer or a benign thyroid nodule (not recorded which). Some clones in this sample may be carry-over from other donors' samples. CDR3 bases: TGTGCCAGCAGGGACGGACAGTTAGATACGCAGTATTTT. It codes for CASRDGQLDTQYF.